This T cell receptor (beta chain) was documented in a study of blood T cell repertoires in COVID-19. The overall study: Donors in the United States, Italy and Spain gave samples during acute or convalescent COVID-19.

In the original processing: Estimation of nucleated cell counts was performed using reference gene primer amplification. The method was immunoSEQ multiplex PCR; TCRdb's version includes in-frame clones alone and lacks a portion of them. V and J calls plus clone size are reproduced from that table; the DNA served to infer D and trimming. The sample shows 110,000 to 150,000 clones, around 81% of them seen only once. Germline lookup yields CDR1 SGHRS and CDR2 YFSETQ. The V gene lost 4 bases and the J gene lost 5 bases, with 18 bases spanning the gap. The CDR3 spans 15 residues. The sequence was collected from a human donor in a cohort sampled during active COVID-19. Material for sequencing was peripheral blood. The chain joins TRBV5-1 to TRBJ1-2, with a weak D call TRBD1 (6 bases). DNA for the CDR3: TGCGCCAGCAGCCCGGGGGGGCCGACGAATTATGGCTACACCTTC. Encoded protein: CASSPGGPTNYGYTF.